A selection of T cell receptor beta chains follows, all from one sample in a study of shared clonotypes between healthy human individuals. Data came from immunoSEQ multiplex PCR; TCRdb stores just in-frame clones and leaves some out. The sample has some 680,000 clones, around 73% seen once. Sequenced material: memory CD4+ T cells sorted from blood. These receptors originate from a woman under 40 in good health. Both conserved end residues are part of each CDR3. D genes are given only for firm matches. The size entry is marked missing in some rows and otherwise reads once, few, many or a size class.

V	D	size	J	CDR3	DNA
TRBV19	TRBD1	.	TRBJ2-2	CASPGTGQGVAGELFF	TGTGCCAGTCCTGGAACGGGACAGGGGGTAGCCGGGGAGCTGTTTTTT
TRBV11-3	.	.	TRBJ2-7	CASFCGGSYEQYF	TGTGCCAGCTTCTGTGGGGGATCCTACGAGCAGTACTTC
TRBV5-1	.	few	TRBJ2-1	CASSWTTAEQFF	TGCGCCAGCAGCTGGACGACCGCGGAGCAGTTCTTC
TRBV27	.	.	TRBJ1-1	CASSLSTPPDSAFF	TGTGCCAGCAGTTTATCTACCCCACCGGACTCAGCTTTCTTT
TRBV6-6	.	.	TRBJ2-1	CASNGPYNEQFF	TGTGCCAGCAACGGGCCCTACAATGAGCAGTTCTTC
TRBV2	.	.	TRBJ2-1	CASSEEQGSYNEQFF	TGTGCCAGCAGTGAAGAACAGGGCTCCTACAATGAGCAGTTCTTC
TRBV5-1	TRBD2	.	TRBJ2-7	CASSLGTSGTEQYF	TGCGCCAGCAGCTTGGGGACTAGCGGGACCGAGCAGTACTTC
TRBV4-2	TRBD1	few	TRBJ1-1	CASSQSSDRATEAFF	TGTGCCAGCAGCCAAAGCTCAGACAGGGCCACTGAAGCTTTCTTT
TRBV15	.	many	TRBJ1-4	CATSRGQGNEKLFF	TGTGCCACCAGCAGAGGTCAGGGAAATGAAAAACTGTTTTTT
TRBV28	.	.	TRBJ1-2	CASSLGGHRYGYTF	TGTGCCAGCAGCCTCGGGGGACACCGCTATGGCTACACCTTC
TRBV29-1	TRBD1	.	TRBJ2-5	CSVSGSDRGAETQYF	TGCAGCGTTAGCGGAAGCGACAGGGGCGCGGAGACCCAGTACTTC
TRBV27	.	few	TRBJ2-3	CASSFLVGGTDTQYF	TGTGCCAGCAGTTTCCTCGTCGGGGGCACAGATACGCAGTATTTT
TRBV30	TRBD2	.	TRBJ2-3	CAFTSGRALSIDTQYF	TGTGCCTTTACTAGCGGGAGGGCCTTATCTATAGATACGCAGTATTTT
TRBV5-1	.	.	TRBJ2-7	CASSLSDYEQYF	TGCGCCAGCAGCTTGTCAGACTACGAGCAGTACTTC
TRBV28	.	.	TRBJ2-5	CASSLTGARATQYF	TGTGCCAGCAGTTTGACGGGAGCGCGGGCGACCCAGTACTTC
TRBV27	.	few	TRBJ2-7	CASRTSHSEQYF	TGTGCCAGTCGGACTTCCCATAGCGAGCAGTACTTC
TRBV27	TRBD1	.	TRBJ2-4	CASSPQGAPAKNIQYF	TGTGCCAGCAGTCCACAGGGGGCGCCTGCCAAAAACATTCAGTACTTC
TRBV5-4	TRBD2	.	TRBJ2-4	CASSLGGLAGVRSKNIQYF	TGTGCCAGCAGCTTGGGGGGACTAGCGGGAGTACGTAGCAAAAACATTCAGTACTTC
TRBV6-8	.	.	TRBJ2-7	CASSRSEGEQYF	TGTGCCAGCAGCCGCTCGGAGGGCGAGCAGTACTTC
TRBV7-6	.	.	TRBJ1-5	CASSLGEKPQHF	TGTGCCAGCAGCTTAGGGGAAAAGCCCCAGCATTTT
TRBV29-1	TRBD1	.	TRBJ1-1	CSVMRTGWATEAFF	TGCAGCGTTATGAGGACAGGGTGGGCCACTGAAGCTTTCTTT
TRBV5-6	.	.	TRBJ2-1	CASSLLAADRNNEQFF	TGTGCCAGCAGCTTGTTAGCGGCAGACCGCAACAATGAGCAGTTCTTC
TRBV29-1	TRBD1	few	TRBJ2-7	CSARDRSGFGQYF	TGCAGCGCCCGGGACAGGAGCGGATTTGGGCAGTACTTC
TRBV7-6	TRBD2	.	TRBJ2-7	CASSPKGTSGRALYEQYF	TGTGCCAGCAGCCCCAAGGGGACTAGCGGGAGGGCCCTCTACGAGCAGTACTTC
TRBV6-4	.	once	TRBJ1-5	CASSISNQPQHF	TGTGCCAGCAGTATTAGCAATCAGCCCCAGCATTTT
TRBV5-1	.	once	TRBJ2-2	CASSLIGENTGELFF	TGCGCCAGCAGCTTGATCGGAGAAAACACCGGGGAGCTGTTTTTT
TRBV29-1	TRBD1	.	TRBJ1-2	CSVEKGQSFSGYTF	TGCAGCGTTGAAAAGGGACAGAGCTTTTCCGGCTACACCTTC
TRBV19	TRBD1	.	TRBJ2-5	CASSIRDRETQYF	TGTGCCAGTAGTATTAGGGACAGGGAGACCCAGTACTTC
TRBV27	.	.	TRBJ2-2	CASSREGWTGELFF	TGTGCCAGCAGTAGGGAAGGATGGACCGGGGAGCTGTTTTTT
TRBV7-8	.	.	TRBJ2-7	CASSLTFGGSEQYF	TGTGCCAGCAGCTTAACGTTTGGGGGTTCCGAGCAGTACTTC
TRBV5-1	.	.	TRBJ2-1	CASRPGESYNEQFF	TGCGCCAGCCGTCCGGGGGAGTCCTACAATGAGCAGTTCTTC
TRBV5-6	.	many	TRBJ2-2	CASSLNPGAGAGELFF	TGTGCCAGCAGCTTGAATCCCGGGGCTGGCGCCGGGGAGCTGTTTTTT
TRBV5-8	.	.	TRBJ2-7	CASSPEPGHNEQYF	TGTGCCAGCAGCCCGGAGCCGGGACACAACGAGCAGTACTTC
TRBV28	.	.	TRBJ1-3	CASSFHSGNTIYF	TGTGCCAGCAGTTTCCACTCTGGAAACACCATATATTTT
TRBV11-1	TRBD2	.	TRBJ2-2	CASSLGLGVTGELFF	TGTGCCAGCAGCTTGGGACTAGGGGTCACCGGGGAGCTGTTTTTT
TRBV19	.	.	TRBJ2-3	CASMEGTNIDTQYF	TGTGCCAGTATGGAAGGGACGAACATTGATACGCAGTATTTT
TRBV18	TRBD2	.	TRBJ2-4	CASSPPNIVGTSGHIDIQYF	TGTGCCAGCTCACCACCGAACATAGTTGGGACTAGCGGGCACATAGACATTCAGTACTTC